The 3 T cell receptor beta chains listed next were all sequenced from one sample in a study of vaccination effects on CD4 cells after COVID-19 (dated by TCRdb to between 2021 and 2024). These TCRs are of unknown antigen specificity. Libraries were made using the immunoSEQ multiplex PCR assay. The immuneACCESS repertoire file appears here via TCRdb, limited to in-frame rearrangements. These files lack a portion of the clones; in checked studies, under half of the deficit traces to unresolved V genes, and the cause of the others is not known. This sample gives about 7,400 clones in total; 65% to 85% of them show up just once. In total, the top ten clones hold 10% to 15% of the sample. To identify antigen-specific CD4+ T cell clonotypes by their expansion, the ViraFEST assay first stimulated PBMC with viral peptide pools and then applied TCR sequencing. After approximately 11 days of culture, CD4+ T cells were isolated with the EasySep CD4+ T cell isolation kit.

The sample here was CD4+ T cells from PBMCs cultured with HCoV-229E spike peptides, taken before COVID-19 vaccination. The label giving this sample's cell subset or site can be read as: HCoV-229E spike overlapping peptide pool stimulation. Every receptor here comes from a human donor who received a COVID-19 vaccine.

This clone occurred a few times. The rearrangement uses TRBV7-9 and TRBJ2-1, with 7 nucleotides matching TRBD1. After removal of 5 bases from V and 8 bases from J, the junction contained 12 bases not matched to a gene. Germline CDR1 reads SEHNR; CDR2 reads FQNEAQ (reference sequence). The CDR3 contains 15 residues. The CDR3 bases are TGTGCCAGCAGCCGTCGGGACAGCTTAGGCCATGAGCAGTTCTTC. Protein sequence: CASSRRDSLGHEQFF.

V gene TRBV7-2 combines with J gene TRBJ1-6; TRBD1 might be the D (6 bases). The CDR3 totals 14 residues. V lost 2 bases, J lost 7 bases, and 9 bases lay in between. Germline CDR1 SGHTA, CDR2 FQGNSA. The chain's CDR3 is CASSLRTENSPLHF. The CDR3 DNA follows: TGTGCCAGCAGCTTAAGGACAGAGAATTCACCCCTCCACTTT.

The chain recombines TRBV5-4 with TRBJ2-1; 9 bases map to TRBD1. This CDR3 has 16 residues. The V gene's germline CDR1 is SGHNT and CDR2 YYREEE (reference sequence). V lost 4 bases to trimming and J lost 5 bases; unmatched junction nucleotides: 10. CDR3 amino acids: CASSVGQGQFDNEQFF. In DNA form, the CDR3 reads TGTGCCAGCAGCGTTGGACAGGGGCAATTCGACAATGAGCAGTTCTTC.